Listed below are T cell receptor beta chains from one sample, sequenced in a study of STAT5B mutations in CD4+ large granular lymphocyte leukemia. The data were produced by immunoSEQ multiplex PCR, yet TCRdb's version contains in-frame clones alone and is incomplete. This table has tens of thousands of clones, just over 70% appearing once. Sequencing used CD4+ T cells from blood buffy coats. The receptors come from a human donor in good health. Both conserved end residues are trimmed from each CDR3.

>10|TRBJ1-2|TRBV2
ASKTTNYGYT
>14|TRBJ1-1|TRBV18
ASSPRGQGANTEAF
>14|TRBJ2-5|TRBV6-6
ASSYGPGQGQETQY
>10|TRBJ1-2|TRBV5-1
ASSLEGYGYT
>11|TRBJ2-5|TRBV5-1
ASTPGTAETQY
>10|TRBJ1-4|TRBV7-9
ASSFGGEKLF
>12|TRBJ2-5|TRBV5-1
ASSLGRGEETQY
>13|TRBJ1-1|TRBV9
ASSVGTTWGTEAF
>13|TRBJ1-3|TRBV28
ASSSDSYSGNTIY
>13|TRBJ1-5|TRBV10-1
ASPSGRDSNQPQH
>14|TRBJ1-4|TRBV7-8
ASGLTGGVSNEKLF
>12|TRBJ2-3|TRBV30
AWSSWGGGDTQY
>14|TRBJ1-4|TRBV6-1
ASSEFQTGVNEKLF
>11|TRBJ2-4|TRBV5-4
ASSLESGSIQY
>13|TRBJ1-5|TRBV6-5
ASRRGGEVHQPQH
>12|TRBJ2-5|TRBV5-1
ASSFGAGEETQY
>13|TRBJ2-7|TRBV9
ASSVAGSSSYEQY
>9|TRBJ1-4|TRBV6-1
ATILSGKLF
>13|TRBJ2-3|TRBV7-2
ASSLSGGYTDTQY
>12|TRBJ2-5|TRBV2
ASSSTGVVETQY
>12|TRBJ2-3|TRBV5-1
ASSPSGRTDTQY
>12|TRBJ1-5|TRBV5-5
ASSSTGSNQPQH
>13|TRBJ1-2|TRBV7-6
ASSPREGGIDGYT
>11|TRBJ1-5|TRBV6-5
ASSYGLYQPQH
>14|TRBJ2-3|TRBV28
ASSLLAGVSTDTQY
>13|TRBJ2-5|TRBV5-1
ASSLEVDPWGTQY